Listed below are T cell receptor beta chains from one sample, sequenced in a study of a mutant IDH1 vaccine in newly diagnosed glioma. This table comes from immunoSEQ multiplex PCR, and its TCRdb copy is limited to in-frame clones, with some not included. The top ten hold roughly 4.3% of the sample, which has approximately 60,000 clones, roughly 74% seen once. Antigen specificity for these receptors is unknown. Specimen: PBMCs, collected from a glioma patient whose treatment included an IDH1 peptide vaccine. Receptors were obtained from a man in his forties or fifties with glioma. CDR3s include the opening cysteine and the closing phenylalanine or tryptophan. The D gene is left open where the match is weak. Expanded clones are given a class, and other clones once, few, many or no size at all.

d_call	v_call	cdr3_length	clone_size	j_call	cdr3_nt	cdr3_aa
TRBD1	TRBV5-1	15	once	TRBJ2-7	TGCGCCAGCAGCCCTTCCCAAACAGGGGGCGTCGAGCAGTACTTC	CASSPSQTGGVEQYF
TRBD1	TRBV6-6	16	NA	TRBJ1-3	TGTGCCAGCACCCCACCGGGACAGGGAGCTGGAAACACCATATATTTT	CASTPPGQGAGNTIYF
NA	TRBV9	14	once	TRBJ2-4	TGTGCCAGCAGCGAGCACACCTCGAGGGACATTCAGTACTTC	CASSEHTSRDIQYF
NA	TRBV5-6	13	NA	TRBJ2-7	TGTGCCAGCAGCTTGGGACACTCCTACGAGCAGTACTTC	CASSLGHSYEQYF
NA	TRBV29-1	12	NA	TRBJ2-7	TGCAGCGTTGGTGACGGGGCCTACGAGCAGTACTTC	CSVGDGAYEQYF
NA	TRBV27	13	NA	TRBJ2-6	TGTGCCAGCAGTTTAGCAGGGGCCAACGTCCTGACTTTC	CASSLAGANVLTF
NA	TRBV4-1	16	NA	TRBJ1-1	TGCGCCAGCAGCCAAGGTCCCAGATCAATGAACACTGAAGCTTTCTTT	CASSQGPRSMNTEAFF
NA	TRBV27	14	few	TRBJ1-1	TGTGCCAGCAGAAGTCAGGGTATCGGCACTGAAGCTTTCTTT	CASRSQGIGTEAFF
NA	TRBV4-3	16	NA	TRBJ1-4	TGCGCCAGCAGCCAAAATTTACGGCAGCGTAATGAAAAACTGTTTTTT	CASSQNLRQRNEKLFF
NA	TRBV2	14	once	TRBJ1-4	TGTGCCAGCAGTGCGAGCGGCAGGGGTGAAAAACTGTTTTTT	CASSASGRGEKLFF
NA	TRBV30	14	NA	TRBJ2-3	TGTGCCTGGACGGCGGGAATTTCAACAGATACGCAGTATTTT	CAWTAGISTDTQYF
TRBD2	TRBV9	16	NA	TRBJ2-3	TGTGCCAGCAGCTTAGGGACTAGCGGGATCTCCGGTACGCAGTATTTT	CASSLGTSGISGTQYF
TRBD1	TRBV6-6	15	NA	TRBJ1-5	TGTGCCAGCAGCAGGGACAGGGGAGGCGGTCAGCCCCAGCATTTT	CASSRDRGGGQPQHF
TRBD1	TRBV7-9	14	few	TRBJ1-1	TGTGCCAGCAGCCTCTTGACAGGGGGCACTGAAGCTTTCTTT	CASSLLTGGTEAFF
NA	TRBV27	14	NA	TRBJ1-1	TGTGCCAGCAGTAGGACCGCCTGGAGCACTGAAGCTTTCTTT	CASSRTAWSTEAFF
NA	TRBV6-5	14	NA	TRBJ1-3	TGTGCCAGCACGCGGGGGATCTCTGGAAACACCATATATTTT	CASTRGISGNTIYF
NA	TRBV7-8	13	once	TRBJ2-7	TGTGCCAGCAGCTTTTCTAGCGACTACGAGCAGTACTTC	CASSFSSDYEQYF
TRBD1	TRBV29-1	13	few	TRBJ1-2	TGCAGCGTTAACCGGGACAGGGTAGGGGGCTACACCTTC	CSVNRDRVGGYTF
NA	TRBV30	17	NA	TRBJ1-3	TGTGCCTGGAACCCGTCAAGGGAATACGGTCCTGGAAACACCATATATTTT	CAWNPSREYGPGNTIYF
NA	TRBV14	14	NA	TRBJ1-2	TGTGCCAGCAGCCAAGGAGGGAAAATAGTCGGCTACACCTTC	CASSQGGKIVGYTF
TRBD1	TRBV6-6	11	NA	TRBJ2-7	TGTGCCGCAGGACAGGGGGATAAGCAGTACTTC	CAAGQGDKQYF
NA	TRBV29-1	13	NA	TRBJ1-2	TGCAGCGTCCCGACGACAGTCGACTATGGCTACACCTTC	CSVPTTVDYGYTF
NA	TRBV19	14	NA	TRBJ1-2	TGTGCCAGTAGTATCCGGGATACCGACCAAGGCTACACCTTC	CASSIRDTDQGYTF
TRBD1	TRBV29-1	13	NA	TRBJ2-7	TGCAGCGTTGCACAGGGGGACAACTACGAGCAGTACTTC	CSVAQGDNYEQYF
NA	TRBV5-6	13	NA	TRBJ2-1	TGTGCCAGCAGCTTTGATGGGGAGGATGAGCAGTTCTTC	CASSFDGEDEQFF
TRBD2	TRBV5-8	17	NA	TRBJ2-5	TGTGCCAGCAGCCTGGGTTTTGCAGCGGGGAACTATGAGACCCAGTACTTC	CASSLGFAAGNYETQYF
NA	TRBV29-1	13	NA	TRBJ1-1	TGCAGCGTTTCCGCCTCGGCGGGCACTGAAGCTTTCTTT	CSVSASAGTEAFF
NA	TRBV4-3	14	NA	TRBJ2-1	TGCGCCAGCAGCCAAGAAACAGTGGAAAGTGAGCAGTTCTTC	CASSQETVESEQFF
NA	TRBV7-9	14	NA	TRBJ1-1	TGTGCCAGCAGCCCCAGGCTCCTAGACACTGAAGCTTTCTTT	CASSPRLLDTEAFF
NA	TRBV6-1	15	NA	TRBJ1-6	TGTGCCAGCAGTGCCGAGGCAGGGGTTGTCTCACCCCTCCACTTT	CASSAEAGVVSPLHF
NA	TRBV2	13	medium-sized	TRBJ1-5	TGTGCCAGCAGGGTTGACAGTTTTCAGCCCCAGCATTTT	CASRVDSFQPQHF
TRBD1	TRBV5-4	15	NA	TRBJ2-7	TGTGCCAGCAGCTTGGAAGTGACAGGGCCCTACGAGCAGTACTTC	CASSLEVTGPYEQYF
NA	TRBV10-3	13	NA	TRBJ1-1	TGTGCCATTACCGGGACGGAGAACACTGAAGCTTTCTTT	CAITGTENTEAFF
TRBD1	TRBV5-1	15	many	TRBJ2-7	TGCGCCAGCAGCCCGGACAGGGGGCAAATCTACGAGCAGTACTTC	CASSPDRGQIYEQYF
TRBD2	TRBV27	17	NA	TRBJ2-7	TGTGCCAGCAGTACCCCCGGGGGGCGGGGGGGCTCCTACGAGCAGTACTTC	CASSTPGGRGGSYEQYF
NA	TRBV19	14	few	TRBJ2-7	TGTGCCGGATACAGGGGGCGGGGGGACTACGAGCAGTACTTC	CAGYRGRGDYEQYF
NA	TRBV25-1	11	NA	TRBJ1-1	TGTGCCAGCAGTGAAGACACTGAAGCTTTCTTT	CASSEDTEAFF
NA	TRBV7-3	14	NA	TRBJ2-2	TGTGCCAGCAGCCCCGGACAGTGGGCCGGGGAGCTGTTTTTT	CASSPGQWAGELFF
NA	TRBV10-2	13	few	TRBJ2-2	TGCGCCAGCAGTGAAACATCCCCCGGGGAGCTGTTTTTT	CASSETSPGELFF
NA	TRBV5-5	15	once	TRBJ2-7	TGTGCCAGCAGCTTTCTCGACACCCCTTCCTACGAGCAGTACTTC	CASSFLDTPSYEQYF
TRBD1	TRBV9	17	NA	TRBJ1-2	TGTGCCAGCAGCCCCCAAAGGAAACAGGGGTTTACTTATGGCTACACCTTC	CASSPQRKQGFTYGYTF
NA	TRBV6-4	12	few	TRBJ2-1	TGTGCCAGCGGCCACAGGTACAATGAGCAGTTCTTC	CASGHRYNEQFF
NA	TRBV6-1	18	NA	TRBJ1-5	TGTGCCAGCAGTGATCCTCCTTGGGGCGGATATAGCAATCAGCCCCAGCATTTT	CASSDPPWGGYSNQPQHF
NA	TRBV9	14	NA	TRBJ2-7	TGTGCCAGCAGCCGGTCAGGGGTGGTATACGAGCAGTACTTC	CASSRSGVVYEQYF
TRBD2	TRBV28	14	NA	TRBJ2-7	TGTGCCAGCAGTACATATAGCGGGGGGGCTGGGCAGTACTTC	CASSTYSGGAGQYF
NA	TRBV19	14	NA	TRBJ1-4	TGTGCCGCCCGGTCCGGGGGGAAAGAAGGAAAACTGTTTTTT	CAARSGGKEGKLFF
NA	TRBV5-1	15	NA	TRBJ1-2	TGCGCCAGCAGCCAAGACAACCCGGGCGTCTATGGCTACACCTTC	CASSQDNPGVYGYTF
NA	TRBV9	14	NA	TRBJ2-1	TGTGCCAGCAGCCGGACTTTTTCCTACAATGAGCAGTTCTTC	CASSRTFSYNEQFF
TRBD2	TRBV18	16	NA	TRBJ2-2	TGTGCCAGCTCACCACTAGCGGGAGAGAACACCGGGGAGCTGTTTTTT	CASSPLAGENTGELFF
NA	TRBV11-2	15	few	TRBJ1-6	TGTGCCAGCAGCTTAGAGACAGGAATATATTCACCCCTCCACTTT	CASSLETGIYSPLHF
TRBD1	TRBV19	14	NA	TRBJ2-7	TGTGCCAGTAGTAAGAGACAGGGCGGCTACGAGCAGTACTTC	CASSKRQGGYEQYF
NA	TRBV11-2	14	few	TRBJ1-1	TGTGCCAGCAGCTTATCTGCAGGCAACACTGAAGCTTTCTTT	CASSLSAGNTEAFF
NA	TRBV11-1	13	NA	TRBJ2-7	TGTGCCAGCAGCCCCGGGGCTTGGAACGAGCAGTACTTC	CASSPGAWNEQYF
TRBD1	TRBV5-1	15	NA	TRBJ1-1	TGCGCCAGCAGCCCCCGGGACAGGGAGAACACTGAAGCTTTCTTT	CASSPRDRENTEAFF
NA	TRBV2	13	NA	TRBJ2-2	TGTGCCAGAGAACCGACGGGGGCCGGGGAGCTGTTTTTT	CAREPTGAGELFF
NA	TRBV11-2	12	NA	TRBJ1-1	TGTGCCAGCAGCCTTGGCCGAGGAGAAGCTTTCTTT	CASSLGRGEAFF
NA	TRBV7-8	12	NA	TRBJ2-3	TGTGCCAGCAGCTTAGCTTCAGATACGCAGTATTTT	CASSLASDTQYF